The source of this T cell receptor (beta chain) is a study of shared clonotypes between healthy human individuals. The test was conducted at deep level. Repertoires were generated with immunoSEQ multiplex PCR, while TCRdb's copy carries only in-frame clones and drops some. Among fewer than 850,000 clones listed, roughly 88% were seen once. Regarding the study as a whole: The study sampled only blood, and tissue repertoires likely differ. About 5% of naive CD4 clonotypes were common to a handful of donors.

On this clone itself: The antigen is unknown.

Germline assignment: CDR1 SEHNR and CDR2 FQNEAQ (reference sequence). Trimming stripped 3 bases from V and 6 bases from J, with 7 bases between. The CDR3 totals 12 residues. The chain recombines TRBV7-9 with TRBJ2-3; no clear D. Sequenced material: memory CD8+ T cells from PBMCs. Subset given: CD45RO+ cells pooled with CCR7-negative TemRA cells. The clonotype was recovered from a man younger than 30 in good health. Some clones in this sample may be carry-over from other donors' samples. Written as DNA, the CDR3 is TGTGCCAGCAGCTTCATATTGGATACGCAGTATTTT. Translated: CASSFILDTQYF.